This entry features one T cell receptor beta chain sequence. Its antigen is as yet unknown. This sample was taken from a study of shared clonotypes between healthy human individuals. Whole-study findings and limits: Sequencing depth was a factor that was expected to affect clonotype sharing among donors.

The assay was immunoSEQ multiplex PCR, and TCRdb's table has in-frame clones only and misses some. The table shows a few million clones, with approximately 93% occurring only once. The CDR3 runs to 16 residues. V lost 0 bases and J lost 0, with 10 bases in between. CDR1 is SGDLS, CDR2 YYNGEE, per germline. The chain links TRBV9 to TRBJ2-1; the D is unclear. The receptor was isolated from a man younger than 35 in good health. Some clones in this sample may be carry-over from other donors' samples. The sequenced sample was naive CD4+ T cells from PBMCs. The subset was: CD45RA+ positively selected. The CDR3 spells CASSVGPQSSYNEQFF. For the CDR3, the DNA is TGTGCCAGCAGCGTAGGACCCCAGAGCTCCTACAATGAGCAGTTCTTC.